This T cell receptor (beta chain) originates from a study of blood T cell repertoires in COVID-19. In the study overall: COVID-19 samples from acute and convalescent phases originated in the United States, Italy and Spain. Sources were T cells, B-cell-depleted T cells, or PBMCs; the material itself was cDNA or gDNA.

The germline gives CDR1 GTSNPN, CDR2 SVGIG (reference sequence). The length of the CDR3 is 16 residues. V lost 4 bases, J lost 4 bases, and 11 bases stayed unmatched. Using immunoSEQ multiplex PCR, the repertoire was profiled, and TCRdb retains in-frame clones only, with some absent. The sample includes fewer than 200,000 clones, around 86% of them seen just once. This clone appeared once. V gene TRBV30 combines with J gene TRBJ1-3; the match to TRBD1 covers 9 bases. The receptor's source is a man aged 45-60 years with active or convalescent COVID-19. The material sequenced was peripheral blood. The CDR3 DNA is TGTGCCTGGACTACTGCCGCGGACAGGGGAGGAAACACCATATATTTT. The encoded protein is CAWTTAADRGGNTIYF. Complete variable domain (other parts from reference TRBV30 and TRBJ1-3): SQTIHQWPATLVQPVGSPLSLECTVEGTSNPNLYWYRQAAGRGLQLLFYSVGIGQISSEVPQNLSASRPQDRQFILSSKKLLLSDSGFYLCAWTTAADRGGNTIYFGEGSWLTVV.